What follows is one T cell receptor beta chain and its context. This entry is derived from a study of T cell changes during pregnancy in multiple sclerosis. This CDR3 is 17 amino acids long. V was cut by 6 bases and J by 1 base, with 19 bases left in between. Germline V lookup: CDR1 KGHSH, CDR2 LQKENI. The repertoire was sequenced with immunoSEQ multiplex PCR; TCRdb's copy has only in-frame clones and lacks some. The sample contains tens of thousands of clones, around 94% of which appear only once. The chain combines TRBV18 with TRBJ2-4, with D perhaps TRBD2 (5 bases). The sequenced sample was peripheral blood, obtained after pregnancy. This clonotype was obtained from a female donor with multiple sclerosis, enrolled in a pregnancy study. The CDR3 coding sequence is TGTGCCAGCTCTCCTAATCCCGGTGGGAGTGCCAAAAACATTCAGTACTTC. Amino acids: CASSPNPGGSAKNIQYF.